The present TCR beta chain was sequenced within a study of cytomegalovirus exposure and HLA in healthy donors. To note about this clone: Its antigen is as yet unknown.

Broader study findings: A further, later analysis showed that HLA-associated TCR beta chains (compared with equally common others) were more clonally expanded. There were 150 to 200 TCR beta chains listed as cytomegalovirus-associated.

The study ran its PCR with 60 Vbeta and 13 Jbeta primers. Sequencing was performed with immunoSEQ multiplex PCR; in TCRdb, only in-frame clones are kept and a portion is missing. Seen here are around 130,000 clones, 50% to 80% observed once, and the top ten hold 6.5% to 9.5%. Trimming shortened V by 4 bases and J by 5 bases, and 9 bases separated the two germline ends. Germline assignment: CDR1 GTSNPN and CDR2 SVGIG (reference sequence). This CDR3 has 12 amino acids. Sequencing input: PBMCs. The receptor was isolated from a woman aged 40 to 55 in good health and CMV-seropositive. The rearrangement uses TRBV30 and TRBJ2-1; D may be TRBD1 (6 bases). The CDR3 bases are TGTGCCTGGATCCCAGGGGACAATGAGCAGTTCTTC. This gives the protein CAWIPGDNEQFF.